The 26 T cell receptor beta chains below were found in one sample sequenced in a study of CD8 T cells in Susac syndrome. Random hexamers served to reverse transcribe roughly 0.5 to 1 ug RNA. TCRdb reanalysed the immunoSEQ multiplex PCR reads using MiXCR and keeps one entry per CDR3 protein. The table has about 180,000 distinct CDR3 sequences, around 95% seen once. The sample taken for sequencing was CD8+ T cells from PBMCs. The receptors were sampled from a human donor with multiple sclerosis.

This chain joins TRBV15 and TRBJ2-5; D is ambiguous. The CDR3 runs 15 residues. V was clipped by 2 bases and J by 1 base, with 11 bases between them. Germline V gene sequence: CDR1 LNHNV, CDR2 YYDKDF (reference sequence). In nucleotides, the CDR3 is TGTGCCACCAGCAGACCCTCGAAGATCCAAGAGACCCAGTACTTC. Translated, it gives CATSRPSKIQETQYF.

The rearrangement links TRBV27 to TRBJ2-6, with D unresolved. The germline V gene encodes CDR1 MNHEY and CDR2 SMNVEV (reference sequence). The CDR3 covers 16 residues. V lost 6 bases and J lost 0, with 12 bases in between. Here the CDR3 reads CASSRNARSGANVLTF. In nucleotides, the CDR3 is TGTGCCAGCAGCCGTAACGCCCGCTCTGGGGCCAACGTCCTGACTTTC.

DNA for the CDR3: TGTGCCAGCATTAAAAACTTTGACAGGGAAGAGACCCAGTACTTC. This codes for CASIKNFDREETQYF. The rearrangement uses TRBV6-2 or TRBV6-3 and TRBJ2-5; 7 nucleotides line up with TRBD1. This CDR3 is built from 15 residues. Germline assignment: CDR1 MNHEY and CDR2 SVGEGT. With 7 bases clipped from V and 3 bases from J, the junction kept 11 bases outside the gene matches.

The chain links TRBV29-1 to TRBJ2-7; TRBD2 might be the D (5 bases). Germline CDR1 reads SQVTM; CDR2 reads ANQGSEA. The CDR3 is made up of 12 amino acids. The V end was cut by 4 bases, the J end by 3 bases, with 10 bases between. CDR3 bases: TGCAGCGTTGGGGGAGAGTACTACGAGCAGTACTTC. This translates into CSVGGEYYEQYF.

This clonotype appeared a few times. The chain employs TRBV28 and TRBJ2-1, with a weak D call TRBD1 (5 bases). Deletions cut 2 bases from V and 5 bases from J, with 7 bases between. This CDR3 spans 13 amino acids. Germline CDR1 MDHEN, CDR2 SYDVKM. This chain's CDR3 is CASSLVGDNEQFF. The DNA for the CDR3 is TGTGCCAGCAGTTTAGTAGGGGACAATGAGCAGTTCTTC.

The V and J genes are TRBV12-3 or TRBV12-4 and TRBJ2-3; no reliable D call. Trimming stripped 7 bases from V and 2 bases from J, with 4 bases between. The CDR3 covers 11 residues. The CDR3 protein is CASKTTDTQYF. The CDR3 DNA follows: TGTGCCAGCAAAACCACAGATACGCAGTATTTT.

The chain is built from TRBV6-5 and TRBJ2-7, with 13 nucleotides matching TRBD2. The CDR3 covers 15 residues. V was clipped by 5 bases and J by 2 bases; unmatched bases: 3. CDR1 is MNHEY and CDR2 is SVGAGI in the germline V gene. In DNA form, the CDR3 reads TGTGCCAGCAGTCCCACTAGCGGGAGGGCCTACGAGCAGTACTTC. Translated: CASSPTSGRAYEQYF.

The V call is TRBV4-1, the J call TRBJ2-2, with D uncertain. CDR3 length: 16 residues. Germline lookup yields CDR1 MGHRA and CDR2 YSYEKL. V shed 3 bases and J shed 2 bases, with 13 bases lying between them. CDR3 residues: CASSQTLTSNTGELFF. The CDR3 DNA follows: TGCGCCAGCAGCCAGACCTTGACCTCAAACACCGGGGAGCTGTTTTTT.

The chain joins TRBV7-9 to TRBJ1-2; D ambiguous. CDR1 is SEHNR, CDR2 FQNEAQ, per germline (reference sequence). The CDR3 extends over 12 amino acids. V lost 3 bases and J lost 7, with 9 bases in between. The CDR3 spells CASSLDAAGYTF. The DNA of the CDR3 is TGTGCCAGCAGCTTGGACGCCGCTGGCTACACCTTC. The entire variable domain, with the rest obtained from reference TRBV7-9 and TRBJ1-2, is as follows: DTGVSQNPRHKITKRGQNVTFRCDPISEHNRLYWYRQTLGQGPEFLTYFQNEAQLEKSRLLSDRFSAERPKGSFSTLEIQRTEQGDSAMYLCASSLDAAGYTFGSGTRLTVV.

V is TRBV2 and J is TRBJ2-7; D possibly corresponds to TRBD2 (5 bases). Germline V lookup: CDR1 SNHLY, CDR2 FYNNEI. The CDR3 consists of 16 residues. Deletions cut 0 bases from V and 2 bases from J, with 14 bases between. The DNA of the CDR3 is TGTGCCAGCAGTGAAGCGCTTCAGGTAGCGACCTACGAGCAGTACTTC. The encoded protein is CASSEALQVATYEQYF.

The chain is built from TRBV6-4 and TRBJ2-1; no clear D gene. The V gene lost 3 bases and the J gene lost 8 bases, with 17 bases spanning the gap. The germline V gene encodes CDR1 MRHNA and CDR2 SNTAGT. The CDR3 loop spans 15 amino acids. In DNA, the CDR3 is TGTGCCAGCAGTGAGTGGAATAGCCATCAGGATGAGCAGTTCTTC. Its translation is CASSEWNSHQDEQFF.

The chain is built from TRBV7-9 and TRBJ2-5; tentative D call: TRBD2 (6 bases). The CDR3 has 14 amino acids. The germline V gene encodes CDR1 SEHNR and CDR2 FQNEAQ (reference sequence). Trimming removed 5 bases from V and 7 bases from J, with 17 bases in between. The CDR3 loop is CASSPALGRGTQYF. Written as DNA, the CDR3 is TGTGCCAGCAGCCCAGCTTTGGGGCGGGGGACCCAGTACTTC.

V and J are TRBV5-4 and TRBJ2-1; 9 bases agree with TRBD2. There are 16 residues in the CDR3. Per the germline V gene, CDR1 is SGHNT and CDR2 is YYREEE (reference sequence). The V gene end was trimmed by 4 bases and the J gene end by 4 bases; junction bases not matched to a gene: 9. The CDR3 protein is CASSPGSGRGYNEQFF. CDR3 coding DNA: TGTGCCAGCAGCCCTGGTAGCGGGAGAGGGTACAATGAGCAGTTCTTC.

The chain is built from TRBV9 and TRBJ2-1; D could derive from TRBD1 or TRBD2 (6 bases each). This CDR3 spans 13 amino acids. With 7 bases removed from V and 3 bases from J, the gap between germline ends came to 11 bases. In germline, CDR1 is SGDLS, CDR2 YYNGEE. The CDR3 DNA reads TGTGCCAGCGGGGGGCAAGTCTACAATGAGCAGTTCTTC. It translates to CASGGQVYNEQFF.

This clonotype appeared once. This chain's CDR3 is CASRRMTGGDTQYF. As DNA, the CDR3 is TGTGCCAGCAGACGTATGACAGGGGGGGATACGCAGTATTTT. The genes are TRBV7-9 and TRBJ2-3; 9 nucleotides agree with TRBD1. The germline CDR1 and CDR2 sequences are SEHNR and FQNEAQ (reference sequence). The CDR3 length is 14 residues. V trimming: 6 bases; J trimming: 6 bases; junction bases outside the gene matches: 7.

V and J are TRBV2 and TRBJ2-7; 11 bases fit TRBD1. V lost 5 bases and J lost 6; bases outside the gene matches: 6. Germline V gives CDR1 SNHLY, CDR2 FYNNEI. The CDR3 is made up of 14 amino acids. The CDR3 bases are TGTGCCAGCAGTCCATGGACAGGGGGCGGCGAGCAGTACTTC. Translated: CASSPWTGGGEQYF.

The chain combines TRBV7-6 with TRBJ1-2, with D perhaps TRBD1 (6 bases). The CDR3 runs 14 residues. Trimming took off 1 base at V and 8 bases at J, with 14 bases between the two ends. CDR1 and CDR2 (germline): SGHVS, FNYEAQ. CDR3 residues: CASSLGGRGQGYTF. CDR3 DNA: TGTGCCAGCAGCTTAGGCGGTCGGGGGCAAGGCTACACCTTC. The complete variable domain, with remaining parts taken from reference TRBV7-6 and TRBJ1-2, reads GAGVSQSPRYKVTKRGQDVALRCDPISGHVSLYWYRQALGQGPEFLTYFNYEAQQDKSGLPNDRFSAERPEGSISTLTIQRTEQRDSAMYRCASSLGGRGQGYTFGSGTRLTVV.

The chain links TRBV9 to TRBJ1-2; no firm D call. The germline CDR1 and CDR2 sequences are SGDLS and YYNGEE. Between the trimmed V and J ends, which lost 4 bases and 3 bases, there was a span of 10 bases. The CDR3 loop spans 13 amino acids. The CDR3 is CASSPGWDYGYTF. DNA of the CDR3: TGTGCCAGCAGCCCCGGATGGGACTATGGCTACACCTTC.

V is TRBV12-3 or TRBV12-4 and J is TRBJ1-2; 8 bases match TRBD1. The junction had 6 bases not matched to a gene; V was cut back by 5 bases and J by 1 base. CDR3 length: 15 residues. For the CDR3, the DNA is TGTGCCAGCAGTCTGACAGGGGAATATAACTATGGCTACACCTTC. This encodes CASSLTGEYNYGYTF.

The chain uses TRBV5-6 and TRBJ1-6; 7 bases map to TRBD1. The germline V gene encodes CDR1 SGHDT and CDR2 YYEEEE. With 3 bases clipped from V and 1 base from J, the junction kept 4 bases outside the gene matches. This CDR3 spans 16 amino acids. CDR3 amino acids: CASSYDRVSYNSPLHF. In DNA form, the CDR3 reads TGTGCCAGCAGCTACGACAGGGTTTCCTATAATTCACCCCTCCACTTT.

CDR3: CASSQPSNYEQYF. DNA for the CDR3: TGTGCCAGCAGCCAACCGTCGAATTACGAGCAGTACTTC. V is TRBV14 and J is TRBJ2-7; D call uncertain. Per germline, CDR1 SGHDN and CDR2 FVKESK. The V and J ends lost 2 bases and 4 bases respectively, with 9 bases between them. The CDR3 covers 13 residues.

The V gene is TRBV29-1, the J gene TRBJ1-2, with a weak D call TRBD1 (6 bases). Germline CDR1 is SQVTM and CDR2 is ANQGSEA. This CDR3 contains 12 residues. Trimming shortened V by 7 bases and J by 4 bases, and 13 bases separated the two germline ends. DNA for the CDR3: TGCAGCGCCGTACAGGGACCCTATGGCTACACCTTC. Translated, it gives CSAVQGPYGYTF.

This chain links TRBV20-1 with TRBJ1-1; D call uncertain. The CDR3 has 11 amino acids. CDR1 DFQATT and CDR2 SNEGSKA come from the germline V gene (reference sequence). Trimming pared 0 bases from V and 7 bases from J, leaving 6 bases between. The DNA for the CDR3 is TGCAGTGCTAGAGATCGGGATGAAGCTTTCTTT. This encodes CSARDRDEAFF.

The chain has TRBV6-5 and TRBJ2-3; 7 nucleotides line up with TRBD1. The V segment lost 11 bases and the J segment 4 bases; nucleotides outside the gene matches: 6. Germline V gene data show CDR1 as MNHEY and CDR2 as SVGAGI. This CDR3 is 12 amino acids long. The CDR3: CAARGRADTQYF. DNA for the CDR3: TGTGCCGCCAGGGGGAGAGCAGATACGCAGTATTTT.

This clonotype showed up just once. The chain joins TRBV28 to TRBJ2-1; the match to TRBD2 covers 7 bases. The CDR3 has 14 amino acids. V trimming: 4 bases; J trimming: 4 bases; junction bases outside the gene matches: 4. CDR1 is MDHEN and CDR2 is SYDVKM in the germline V gene. CDR3 residues: CASSYAGEYNEQFF. CDR3 nucleotide sequence: TGTGCCAGCAGTTACGCGGGGGAATACAATGAGCAGTTCTTC.

The rearrangement joins TRBV29-1 to TRBJ1-3; D gene ambiguous. This CDR3 is built from 14 residues. Looked up from germline, CDR1 is SQVTM and CDR2 is ANQGSEA. Trimming took off 4 bases at V and 0 bases at J, with 10 bases between the two ends. The CDR3 here is CSVGGGTSGNTIYF. Written as DNA, the CDR3 is TGCAGCGTTGGGGGTGGCACCTCTGGAAACACCATATATTTT.